The source of this T cell receptor (beta chain) is a study of blood T cell repertoires in COVID-19 (dated by TCRdb to 2018 to 2021). Broadly, across the study: The collaborator samples originated in the United States, Italy and Spain and spanned the acute and convalescent phases of COVID-19. The prospective study material was composed of cDNA or gDNA derived from T cells, B-cell-depleted T cells, or PBMCs. The dataset comprised deeply sampled blood TCRbeta repertoires from subjects exposed to, actively infected with, or recovered from COVID-19. The repertoires were made available in a free public database intended to serve as a resource for research on the immune response to SARS-CoV-2. The samples were drawn from two sources: the first 160 participants of the ongoing ImmuneRACE study, and 1,200 or so subjects contributed by 6 global collaborators. A de-identified subject ID, COVID-19 status, age in years and sex were almost always included in the sample metadata. Where HLA class I and class II types were available, the types were taken from metadata supplied by the sample provider, not from assay-based typing. General conclusions and limits of the study: The quantity of clinical and demographic metadata differed by source and by participant and was supplied without curation.

Deletion took 5 bases off V and 9 bases off J, with a span of 17 bases between the germline ends. The CDR3 holds 14 amino acids from the cysteine to the phenylalanine. The retained sequence is limited to the CDR3, 42 bases, with the frame set at the first base. For CDR1 and CDR2, the germline V gene (reference sequence) lists WNHNN and SYGVQD. TCRbeta CDR3 regions were amplified from genomic DNA by means of the immunoSEQ Assay, a bias-controlled multiplex PCR. As for the original processing: The number of nucleated cells in each sample was estimated from the amplification of reference gene primers within the assay. To quantify the absolute abundance of each unique TCRbeta CDR3 rearrangement, sequence reads were collapsed and filtered. For each sample, productive Simpson clonality was calculated as the square root of Simpson's diversity index across productive rearrangements. The table was pulled from immuneACCESS by TCRdb, which kept in-frame rearrangements only. Such tables lose some clones; where checked, under half of the loss comes from unresolved V genes, and the rest has no known cause. Clone size and V and J calls were adopted from that table, with D and trimming inferred from the DNA. A total of 200,000 to 250,000 clones appear in this sample, around 80% of them only once. The ten largest account for under 8.5% of the sample.

For this clone: What antigen it recognizes has not been identified. No much larger clone exists at a distance of one base, and base qualities are not known.

Whole blood was collected in K2EDTA tubes by collaborating institutions according to the institutions' own protocols. Collaborator samples were shipped for TCRbeta analysis as frozen whole blood, isolated PBMCs, or DNA extracted from either sample type. This sequence uses TRBV10-1 and TRBJ2-1; no D gene can be assigned with confidence. The sequence was obtained from a woman in her 70s with acute or convalescent COVID-19. Sequenced material: peripheral blood. The CDR3 sequence is CASSNLEVAREQFF. The DNA reads TGCGCCAGCAGTAATCTAGAAGTGGCGCGTGAGCAGTTCTTC.